This T cell receptor beta chain stems from a study of naive and memory T cell subsets. Study-level results: A few larger clonotypes appeared in naive repertoires, especially CD8, possibly memory cells re-expressing CD45RA. The power law exponent of TCR abundance differed between naive and memory cells.

Two oligonucleotides, mixed equimolar, formed the beta constant-region primer covering TRBC1 and TRBC2. Four rounds of PCR amplified the ligated cDNA using nested alpha and beta constant-region primers plus SP2. In TCRdb, the UMI-ligation and nested PCR reads were re-called with MiXCR into one record per CDR3 protein. The table has 80,000 to 95,000 distinct CDR3 sequences, approximately 10% seen once; the top ten hold 1.2%. Trimming took 6 bases from V and 1 from J; bases not matched to a gene: 5. The CDR3 covers 15 residues. Germline V gives CDR1 SNHLY, CDR2 FYNNEI. Four subsets defined by CD45RA and CD27 were sorted after CD3, CD4, CD8 and live/dead staining. This clonotype showed up just a few times. Its target is not known.

This TCR was recovered from a human donor in good health. V usage is TRBV2 and J usage is TRBJ1-5; 8 nucleotides align to TRBD1. The sample consisted of naive CD8+ T cells from blood. The CDR3 protein is CASRSRGHSNQPQHF. As DNA, the CDR3 is TGTGCCAGCAGAAGCAGGGGGCACAGCAATCAGCCCCAGCATTTT.